Listed below are T cell receptor beta chains from one sample, sequenced in a study of shared clonotypes between healthy human individuals. Using immunoSEQ multiplex PCR, the repertoire was profiled, and TCRdb retains in-frame clones only, with some absent. Among some 2,000,000 clones listed, approximately 94% were seen once. The sequenced sample was naive CD4+ T cells sorted from blood. These receptors came from a man between 18 and 35 years old in good health. The CDR3 runs from the conserved cysteine through the conserved F or W. The order of the fields is J gene, clone size, D gene, CDR3 length, V gene, CDR3 protein, CDR3 DNA. D genes are given only for firm matches. Where a row states a size, it is once, few, many or the class of an expanded clone; other rows omit it.

TRBJ2-6 NA TRBD2 19 TRBV4-3 CASSQDLREAYSGANVLTF TGCGCCAGCAGCCAAGATTTGCGGGAGGCCTACTCTGGGGCCAACGTCCTGACTTTC
TRBJ1-6 once TRBD1 16 TRBV19 CASSTEIDRARSPLHF TGTGCCAGTAGTACGGAAATAGACAGGGCGCGCTCACCCCTCCACTTT
TRBJ2-3 once NA 13 TRBV10-3 CAISAGGDGAQYF TGTGCCATCAGTGCTGGGGGCGATGGTGCGCAGTATTTT
TRBJ2-2 NA TRBD2 14 TRBV7-2 CASSPGGGTGELFF TGTGCCAGCAGCCCTGGCGGGGGGACCGGGGAGCTGTTTTTT
TRBJ2-2 NA NA 16 TRBV25-1 CASSPQGRTNTGELFF TGTGCCAGCAGTCCCCAGGGACGGACGAACACCGGGGAGCTGTTTTTT
TRBJ1-1 once NA 12 TRBV6-6 CASRYMNTEAFF TGTGCCAGCAGGTACATGAACACTGAAGCTTTCTTT
TRBJ1-5 NA NA 14 TRBV9 CASSPPGSHQPQHF TGTGCCAGCAGCCCACCGGGCTCTCATCAGCCCCAGCATTTT
TRBJ1-5 NA NA 19 TRBV15 CATSRDSAHLGGSNQPQHF TGTGCCACCAGCAGAGATTCGGCCCACCTAGGTGGGAGCAATCAGCCCCAGCATTTT
TRBJ2-7 NA TRBD1 15 TRBV7-9 CASSLSGQGRGEQYF TGTGCCAGCAGCTTATCGGGACAGGGACGAGGCGAGCAGTACTTC
TRBJ2-2 NA NA 13 TRBV6-5 CATFRGPTGELFF TGTGCCACCTTTCGGGGGCCCACCGGGGAGCTGTTTTTT
TRBJ2-7 NA NA 15 TRBV9 CASSEGGQGLYEQYF TGTGCCAGCAGCGAGGGTGGTCAGGGACTCTACGAGCAGTACTTC
TRBJ2-7 NA NA 15 TRBV19 CASSRRTGRENEQYF TGTGCCAGTAGTCGCCGGACAGGGAGGGAAAACGAGCAGTACTTC
TRBJ2-1 NA TRBD2 17 TRBV18 CASSPTSGSVSYNEQFF TGTGCCAGCTCACCGACTAGCGGGAGTGTCTCCTACAATGAGCAGTTCTTC
TRBJ2-3 NA NA 12 TRBV21-1 CASPGPHDTQYF TGTGCCAGCCCGGGGCCGCACGATACGCAGTATTTT
TRBJ1-6 NA NA 12 TRBV5-7 CASPPRVSPLHF TGTGCCAGCCCACCCAGGGTTTCACCCCTCCACTTT
TRBJ2-1 NA NA 15 TRBV29-1 CSVRLEGISYNEQFF TGCAGCGTCCGCTTGGAGGGCATTTCCTACAATGAGCAGTTCTTC
TRBJ1-5 NA NA 12 TRBV2 CASSALDQPQHF TGTGCCAGCAGTGCGTTGGATCAGCCCCAGCATTTT
TRBJ2-5 NA NA 12 TRBV29-1 CSVDTGGETQYF TGCAGCGTTGATACGGGCGGGGAGACCCAGTACTTC
TRBJ1-3 NA NA 15 TRBV6-5 CASSPGTLSGNTIYF TGTGCCAGCAGCCCTGGGACCCTCTCTGGAAACACCATATATTTT
TRBJ2-5 NA TRBD2 15 TRBV5-1 CASSPGLAGEETQYF TGCGCCAGCAGCCCGGGACTAGCGGGAGAAGAGACCCAGTACTTC
TRBJ2-1 NA TRBD2 19 TRBV7-2 CASSLGLAALVSSYNEQFF TGTGCCAGCAGCTTGGGACTAGCGGCTTTGGTGAGCTCCTACAATGAGCAGTTCTTC
TRBJ1-3 NA NA 14 TRBV11-2 CASSPTDSGNTIYF TGTGCCAGCAGTCCGACGGACTCGGGAAACACCATATATTTT
TRBJ2-7 NA TRBD2 15 TRBV5-1 CASSLQAGGPYEQYF TGCGCCAGCAGCTTGCAAGCGGGGGGGCCCTACGAGCAGTACTTC
TRBJ1-4 NA NA 15 TRBV5-1 CASSDTTALNEKLFF TGCGCCAGCAGCGATACGACAGCGCTGAATGAAAAACTGTTTTTT
TRBJ1-6 NA TRBD1 14 TRBV7-9 CASSPTGRNSPLHF TGTGCCAGCAGCCCGACAGGGAGGAATTCACCCCTCCACTTT
TRBJ1-4 NA NA 13 TRBV18 CASSSALGEKLFF TGTGCCAGCTCCTCGGCTTTGGGGGAAAAACTGTTTTTT
TRBJ1-5 few NA 16 TRBV6-6 CASSPGTVYSNQPQHF TGTGCCAGCAGTCCCGGGACGGTTTATAGCAATCAGCCCCAGCATTTT
TRBJ2-7 NA TRBD1 13 TRBV6-5 CASRTGGTYEQYF TGTGCCAGCAGGACAGGGGGCACCTACGAGCAGTACTTC
TRBJ2-7 NA NA 13 TRBV5-5 CASSNSGDYEQYF TGTGCCAGCAGCAATTCAGGGGACTACGAGCAGTACTTC
TRBJ1-6 few NA 13 TRBV10-3 CAIRFEYNSPLHF TGTGCCATCAGGTTTGAGTATAATTCACCCCTCCACTTT
TRBJ2-1 NA NA 15 TRBV28 CASSSQGGSYNEQFF TGTGCCAGCAGTTCCCAGGGGGGCTCTTACAATGAGCAGTTCTTC
TRBJ2-3 once TRBD2 17 TRBV9 CASSVGVAGGGADTQYF TGTGCCAGCAGCGTAGGAGTCGCGGGGGGCGGTGCAGATACGCAGTATTTT
TRBJ1-5 NA TRBD1 17 TRBV6-1 CASSEALDRGWSQPQHF TGTGCCAGCAGTGAAGCACTTGACAGGGGTTGGAGTCAGCCCCAGCATTTT
TRBJ1-1 NA NA 11 TRBV6-5 CASRRGTEAFF TGTGCCAGCAGACGCGGGACTGAAGCTTTCTTT
TRBJ2-5 NA TRBD1 15 TRBV6-6 CASSWPGQGKETQYF TGTGCCAGCAGTTGGCCGGGACAGGGAAAAGAGACCCAGTACTTC
TRBJ2-5 NA NA 14 TRBV30 CAWSTGFWQETQYF TGTGCCTGGAGCACAGGGTTTTGGCAAGAGACCCAGTACTTC
TRBJ2-7 NA TRBD2 14 TRBV27 CASRLAGGPNEQYF TGTGCCAGCAGACTAGCGGGGGGGCCCAACGAGCAGTACTTC
TRBJ2-7 NA NA 12 TRBV2 CASRSDRSEQYF TGTGCCAGCAGGTCTGACAGGTCGGAGCAGTACTTC
TRBJ2-7 NA TRBD2 17 TRBV4-1 CASSHGAGPRRSDEQYF TGCGCCAGCAGCCATGGAGCGGGACCACGCAGATCGGACGAGCAGTACTTC
TRBJ2-3 NA TRBD1 17 TRBV5-1 CASSRGQGVGSTDTQYF TGCGCCAGCAGCCGGGGACAGGGGGTCGGGAGCACAGATACGCAGTATTTT
TRBJ2-2 NA NA 14 TRBV4-1 CASSQVGRTGELFF TGCGCCAGCAGCCAAGTCGGACGTACCGGGGAGCTGTTTTTT
TRBJ2-7 NA NA 11 TRBV11-2 CASSSIIEQYF TGTGCCAGCAGCTCAATTATCGAGCAGTACTTC
TRBJ2-2 NA NA 13 TRBV6-5 CASSRTGNGELFF TGTGCCAGCAGTAGGACGGGGAACGGGGAGCTGTTTTTT
TRBJ1-1 NA NA 16 TRBV6-6 CASSPLTAQGNTEAFF TGTGCCAGCAGTCCGCTAACCGCCCAGGGGAACACTGAAGCTTTCTTT
TRBJ1-3 NA NA 14 TRBV6-5 CASSQDRKGNTIYF TGTGCCAGCAGCCAGGACAGAAAAGGAAACACCATATATTTT
TRBJ2-2 NA NA 14 TRBV10-3 CAMAQQRDAGELFF TGTGCCATGGCCCAACAGAGGGACGCCGGGGAGCTGTTTTTT
TRBJ2-7 NA NA 15 TRBV4-1 CASSQVRRGAYEQYF TGCGCCAGCAGCCAAGTGCGGCGGGGCGCCTACGAGCAGTACTTC
TRBJ1-2 NA NA 13 TRBV30 CAWSVQLGVGYTF TGTGCCTGGAGTGTACAATTAGGGGTTGGCTACACCTTC
TRBJ1-5 NA NA 14 TRBV6-1 CASVQTGLNQPQHF TGTGCCAGCGTCCAAACAGGGCTTAATCAGCCCCAGCATTTT
TRBJ1-1 NA NA 15 TRBV5-6 CASSPVGGMNTEAFF TGTGCCAGCAGTCCCGTGGGCGGAATGAACACTGAAGCTTTCTTT
TRBJ1-6 once NA 14 TRBV6-4 CASSDRPLNSPLHF TGTGCCAGCAGTGACCGGCCGCTTAATTCACCCCTCCACTTT
TRBJ2-7 NA NA 13 TRBV18 CASSPVGAREQYF TGTGCCAGCTCACCAGTTGGGGCGCGGGAGCAGTACTTC
TRBJ1-5 NA NA 13 TRBV10-3 CAISPGLNQPQHF TGTGCCATTAGTCCAGGGCTCAATCAGCCCCAGCATTTT
TRBJ2-7 NA NA 13 TRBV6-5 CASSYGGPYEQYF TGTGCCAGCAGTTATGGCGGACCCTACGAGCAGTACTTC